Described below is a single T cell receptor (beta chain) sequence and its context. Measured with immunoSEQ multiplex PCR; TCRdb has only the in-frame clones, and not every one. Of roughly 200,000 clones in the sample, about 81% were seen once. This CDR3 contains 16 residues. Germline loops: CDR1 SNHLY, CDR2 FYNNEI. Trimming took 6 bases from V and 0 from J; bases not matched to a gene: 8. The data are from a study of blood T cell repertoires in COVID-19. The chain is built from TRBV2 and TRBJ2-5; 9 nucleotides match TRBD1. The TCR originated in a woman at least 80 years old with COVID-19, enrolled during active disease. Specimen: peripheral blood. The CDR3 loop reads CASRGTGRGYQETQYF. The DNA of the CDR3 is TGTGCCAGCAGGGGGACAGGGAGGGGGTACCAAGAGACCCAGTACTTC.